The 15 T cell receptor beta chains reported below all come from one sample, sequenced in a study of response to subunit inactivated influenza vaccine. One entry per CDR3 protein results from TCRdb running MiXCR on the RT-PCR reads. The table shows 500,000 to 600,000 distinct CDR3 sequences, with about 17% occurring only once. The sequences come from CD4+ T cells sorted from PBMCs, collected around 25 months after vaccination. These receptors were collected from a man between 45 and 75 years old who received an inactivated influenza vaccine.

This clonotype appeared many times. This chain links TRBV10-2 with TRBJ1-3; no clear D gene. There are 15 residues in the CDR3. Germline CDR1 and CDR2: WSHSY and SAAADI. Between the trimmed V and J ends, which lost 7 bases and 0 bases, there was a span of 13 bases. DNA of the CDR3: TGCGCCAGCAAGGCCGGGCCTCGCTCTGGAAACACCATATATTTT. Its translation is CASKAGPRSGNTIYF.

A few counts support this clonotype. The chain links TRBV20-1 to TRBJ2-7, with D maybe TRBD1 (6 bases). Looked up from germline, CDR1 is DFQATT and CDR2 is SNEGSKA (reference sequence). CDR3 length equals 13 residues. The V end was cut by 2 bases, the J end by 1 base, with 9 bases between. The CDR3 DNA reads TGCAGTGCTAGACTGGGACATTCCTACGAGCAGTACTTC. Amino acids: CSARLGHSYEQYF.

This clonotype was detected a few times. The V and J genes are TRBV28 and TRBJ2-1, with TRBD2 matching 9 bases. Germline values: CDR1 MDHEN, CDR2 SYDVKM. CDR3 length equals 15 residues. V shed 10 bases, J shed 8 bases, and the junction held 15 bases outside the gene matches. In nucleotides, the CDR3 is TGTGCCACCCCCGTGGGGCGGGAGGGCCTGGATGAGCAGTTCTTC. Translation: CATPVGREGLDEQFF.

Only a few counts were recorded for this clonotype. J is TRBJ1-2 and V is TRBV4-1; possible D gene TRBD1, 5 bases. V shed 6 bases and J shed 4 bases, with 15 bases lying between them. The CDR3 is 14 residues long. Germline V lookup: CDR1 MGHRA, CDR2 YSYEKL. CDR3 region: CASSRDGQGYGYTF. The CDR3 DNA follows: TGCGCCAGCAGTCGGGACGGTCAGGGCTATGGCTACACCTTC.

This CDR3 reads CASSDIGSGNTIYF. The CDR3 nucleotides read TGTGCCAGCAGTGACATCGGCTCTGGAAACACCATATATTTT. The chain carries TRBV6-1 and TRBJ1-3, with unresolved D. Germline loops: CDR1 MNHNS, CDR2 SASEGT. The CDR3 spans 14 residues. Trimming removed 3 bases from V and 0 bases from J, with 6 bases in between.

There are many counts of this clonotype. The chain recombines TRBV6-5 with TRBJ2-2, with 10 bases aligning to TRBD2. Germline assignment: CDR1 MNHEY and CDR2 SVGAGI. This CDR3 is 16 amino acids long. The ends lost 7 bases at V and 5 bases at J; junction bases unmatched: 10. The CDR3, as DNA: TGTGCCAGCAATTCAGCGGGAGGGCCTCGGACCGGGGAGCTGTTTTTT. Translating it yields CASNSAGGPRTGELFF.

The sample holds a few counts of this clonotype. The V and J genes are TRBV11-2 and TRBJ2-5; no clear D. V lost 1 base and J 1 base, leaving 10 bases between the germline ends. The germline V gene encodes CDR1 SGHAT and CDR2 FQNNGV. The CDR3 loop spans 15 amino acids. The CDR3 DNA sequence: TGTGCCAGCAGCTTAGCCTCCTACTTCCAAGAGACCCAGTACTTC. This translates into CASSLASYFQETQYF.

The rearrangement uses TRBV12-3 or TRBV12-4 and TRBJ2-1; D unresolved. The CDR3 is made up of 13 amino acids. The ends were cut back, 5 bases at V and 6 bases at J, with 11 bases in the middle. CDR3 in amino acids: CASSVMPGNEQFF. CDR3 bases: TGTGCCAGCAGTGTCATGCCCGGCAATGAGCAGTTCTTC.

This clonotype was counted between two and nine times. The chain couples TRBV7-2 to TRBJ2-3; weak D call: TRBD2 (7 bases). The CDR3 loop spans 15 amino acids. Germline loops: CDR1 SGHTA, CDR2 FQGNSA. Trimming shortened V by 0 bases and J by 3 bases, and 10 bases separated the two germline ends. The CDR3 bases are TGTGCCAGCAGCTTAGCTCGGGGGGCAACAGATACGCAGTATTTT. Its translation is CASSLARGATDTQYF.

Only a few counts were recorded for this clonotype. This chain uses TRBV10-3 with TRBJ2-3, with 9 bases matching TRBD2. This CDR3 spans 14 amino acids. CDR1 and CDR2 (germline): ENHRY, SYGVKD. With V trimmed by 10 bases and J by 0 bases, 5 bases remained unmatched. The CDR3 here is CATLAGVSTDTQYF. The CDR3 DNA is TGTGCCACCTTAGCGGGGGTGAGCACAGATACGCAGTATTTT.

This sequence joins TRBV6-1 and TRBJ1-3; no reliable D call. V lost 5 bases, J lost 2 bases, and 16 bases lay in between. There are 16 residues in the CDR3. CDR1 and CDR2 from the germline V gene are MNHNS and SASEGT. The chain's CDR3 is CASSQTRPRTGNTIYF. In nucleotides, the CDR3 is TGTGCCAGCAGTCAAACCCGACCGAGAACTGGAAACACCATATATTTT.

This clonotype was seen only a few times. This chain connects TRBV12-3 or TRBV12-4 to TRBJ2-1; 10 bases agree with TRBD1. This CDR3 comprises 17 residues. V trimming: 0 bases; J trimming: 2 bases; junction bases outside the gene matches: 4. CDR3: CASSLAAGQGTYNEQFF. The CDR3 DNA reads as TGTGCCAGCAGTTTAGCAGCGGGACAGGGGACCTACAATGAGCAGTTCTTC.

The chain combines TRBV10-3 with TRBJ1-1, with D possibly TRBD1 on 6 matching bases. The CDR3 is 15 amino acids. The ends were cut back, 0 bases at V and 1 base at J, with 9 bases in the middle. CDR1 ENHRY and CDR2 SYGVKD come from the germline V gene. The CDR3 loop is CAISESGGPNTEAFF. DNA for the CDR3: TGTGCCATCAGTGAGTCCGGGGGGCCGAACACTGAAGCTTTCTTT.

The sample holds a few counts of this clonotype. CDR3 DNA sequence: TGTGCCAGCAGCTTAGTTGTCGGCAGACTAGACAATGAGCAGTTCTTC. The encoded protein is CASSLVVGRLDNEQFF. V and J are TRBV7-2 and TRBJ2-1; a weak D match, TRBD2 (6 bases). The CDR3 is made up of 16 amino acids. Per the germline V gene, CDR1 is SGHTA and CDR2 is FQGNSA. V lost 1 base and J lost 5, with 15 bases in between.

This clonotype has just a few counts. The V gene is TRBV28, the J gene TRBJ1-4; 7 nucleotides line up with TRBD1. The CDR3 sequence is 15 residues long. V shed 5 bases, J shed 8 bases, and the junction held 11 bases outside the gene matches. Germline lookup yields CDR1 MDHEN and CDR2 SYDVKM. CDR3: CASSLLTGQNEKLFF. CDR3 nucleotides: TGTGCCAGCAGTCTATTGACAGGGCAAAACGAAAAACTGTTTTTT.